The 25 T cell receptor beta chains below all came from one sample that was sequenced in a study of vaccination and CD4 T cells after COVID-19. At the Johns Hopkins FTIC core, DNA taken from cultured CD4+ T cells was sequenced by way of the Oncomine TCR Beta short-read assay. TCRdb used MiXCR to reprocess the PCR reads, holding one entry per CDR3 protein. The sample comprises fewer than 20,000 distinct CDR3 sequences, around 45% of which are singletons, and about 7% rests with the top ten. No antigens are known for them. The treatment was: approximately 11-day PBMC culture with coronavirus spike peptide pools or control peptides (ViraFEST assay). Sequencing was performed on CD4+ T cells from blood, cultured in vitro, taken after SARS-CoV-2 vaccination. The receptors come from a human donor who had recovered from COVID-19.

The V call is TRBV30, the J call TRBJ1-6, with 7 positions matching TRBD1. The CDR3 consists of 14 residues. Germline CDR1 and CDR2: GTSNPN and SVGIG (reference sequence). V gave up 1 base and J gave up 7 bases; unmatched junction bases: 4. CDR3 loop: CAWSARGGNSPLHF. CDR3 DNA sequence: TGTGCCTGGAGTGCCAGGGGGGGAAATTCACCCCTCCACTTT.

This clonotype has only a few counts. This chain uses TRBV6-1 with TRBJ1-6; TRBD1 might be the D (6 bases). V gave up 8 bases and J gave up 7 bases, with 15 bases separating them. CDR3 length: 14 amino acids. Germline loops: CDR1 MNHNS, CDR2 SASEGT. CDR3 in amino acids: CASQRGRGNSPLHF. The CDR3 coding sequence is TGTGCCAGCCAAAGGGGGAGGGGAAATTCACCCCTCCACTTT.

This clonotype appeared a few times. This rearrangement joins TRBV29-1 to TRBJ1-5; weak D call: TRBD1 (6 bases). This CDR3 region has 12 residues. Per germline, CDR1 SQVTM and CDR2 ANQGSEA. The V and J ends lost 4 bases and 7 bases respectively, with 11 bases between them. DNA for the CDR3: TGCAGCGTTGGGGACACGAGGCAGCCCCAGCATTTT. Protein: CSVGDTRQPQHF.

CDR3 residues: CASSEYDRDYGYTF. The CDR3 DNA follows: TGTGCCAGCAGTGAATATGACAGGGACTATGGCTACACCTTC. This chain connects TRBV2 to TRBJ1-2; 7 bases fit TRBD1. V shed 2 bases, J shed 3 bases, and the junction held 3 bases outside the gene matches. CDR3 length equals 14 residues. Germline values: CDR1 SNHLY, CDR2 FYNNEI.

This clonotype was detected only a few times. The chain uses TRBV7-3 and TRBJ2-7; no firm D call. Trimming removed 0 bases at V and 2 bases at J, with 8 bases between. Per the germline V gene, CDR1 is SGHTA and CDR2 is FQGTGA. This CDR3 spans 14 amino acids. CDR3 loop: CASSLTRTPYEQYF. In nucleotides, the CDR3 is TGTGCCAGCAGCTTAACCCGCACCCCCTACGAGCAGTACTTC. Filled out from reference TRBV7-3 and TRBJ2-7, the complete variable domain reads GAGVSQTPSNKVTEKGKYVELRCDPISGHTALYWYRQSLGQGPEFLIYFQGTGAADDSGLPNDRFFAVRPEGSVSTLKIQRTERGDSAVYLCASSLTRTPYEQYFGPGTRLTVT.

V is TRBV12-3 or TRBV12-4 and J is TRBJ2-3, with a weak D call TRBD1 (6 bases). V lost 1 base to trimming and J lost 7 bases, with 12 bases between them. This CDR3 has 14 residues. CDR3 sequence reads: CASSLVGGANTQYF. The CDR3, as DNA: TGTGCCAGCAGTTTAGTAGGGGGAGCAAATACGCAGTATTTT.

The genes are TRBV7-9 and TRBJ2-7, with TRBD2 matching over 7 bases. The CDR3 covers 16 residues. Germline CDR1 is SEHNR and CDR2 is FQNEAQ (reference sequence). The J segment lost 5 bases and the V segment lost 6 bases, leaving 16 bases of the junction unmatched. Here the CDR3 DNA reads TGTGCCAGCAGTTCCCTCCGGGGCGGGAGTCTGAACGAGCAGTACTTC. Translation: CASSSLRGGSLNEQYF.

This clonotype was seen a few times. V and J are TRBV10-3 and TRBJ1-5; 9 bases line up with TRBD1. The J segment lost 1 base and the V segment lost 2 bases, leaving 3 bases of the junction unmatched. The CDR3 contains 16 residues. Germline V gives CDR1 ENHRY, CDR2 SYGVKD. CDR3 sequence (DNA): TGTGCCATCAGTGAGGACAGGGGGTTGAGCAATCAGCCCCAGCATTTT. It translates to CAISEDRGLSNQPQHF.

J is TRBJ2-2 and V is TRBV6-2 or TRBV6-3; D tentatively reads TRBD1 or TRBD2 (5 bases each). The germline CDR1 and CDR2 sequences are MNHEY and SVGEGT. Trimming removed 2 bases at V and 4 bases at J, with 14 bases between. This CDR3 has 16 residues. The CDR3 is CASSYLGAGRTGELFF. Here the CDR3 DNA reads TGTGCCAGCAGTTACCTCGGGGCAGGGCGCACCGGGGAGCTGTTTTTT.

This rearrangement joins TRBV7-9 to TRBJ2-7, with 9 bases fitting TRBD1. J was trimmed by 5 bases and V by 4 bases; bases with no gene match: 15. Germline values: CDR1 SEHNR, CDR2 FQNEAQ (reference sequence). This CDR3 is built from 17 residues. The DNA for the CDR3 is TGTGCCAGCAGCTCCAATATATTCCGGGACAGGGTGCACGAGCAGTACTTC. The encoded protein is CASSSNIFRDRVHEQYF.

The rearrangement links TRBV7-9 to TRBJ1-6; 12 bases agree with TRBD1. V was pared by 5 bases and J by 9 bases, with 2 bases of the junction left unmatched. The CDR3 is 14 residues long. From germline, CDR1 is SEHNR and CDR2 FQNEAQ (reference sequence). DNA of the CDR3: TGTGCCAGCAGCCCGGGACAGGGGGCTTCACCCCTCCACTTT. The encoded protein is CASSPGQGASPLHF. Supplemented by reference TRBV7-9 and TRBJ1-6, the full variable domain reads DTGVSQNPRHKITKRGQNVTFRCDPISEHNRLYWYRQTLGQGPEFLTYFQNEAQLEKSRLLSDRFSAERPKGSFSTLEIQRTEQGDSAMYLCASSPGQGASPLHFGNGTRLTVT.

The V and J genes are TRBV11-2 and TRBJ1-1; D remains unclear. Germline V gene data show CDR1 as SGHAT and CDR2 as FQNNGV. This CDR3 is built from 15 residues. Between the trimmed V and J ends, which lost 4 bases and 4 bases, there was a span of 16 bases. In nucleotides, the CDR3 is TGTGCCAGCAGCTGGGGTGTCCGAGGGTTCACTGAAGCTTTCTTT. This sequence encodes CASSWGVRGFTEAFF.

The V call is TRBV19, the J call TRBJ1-2; D is undetermined. From germline, CDR1 is LNHDA and CDR2 SQIVND (reference sequence). The length of the CDR3 is 13 residues. V was clipped by 3 bases and J by 7 bases, with 12 bases between them. This chain's CDR3 is CASSISGYGGYTF. In nucleotides, the CDR3 is TGTGCCAGTAGTATTTCGGGGTATGGTGGCTACACCTTC.

The rearrangement uses TRBV27 and TRBJ2-1; D possibly corresponds to TRBD2 (6 bases). The V gene's germline CDR1 is MNHEY and CDR2 SMNVEV (reference sequence). This CDR3 is 15 amino acids long. V was clipped by 2 bases and J by 8 bases, with 16 bases between them. The CDR3 DNA follows: TGTGCCAGCAGTTTAGGGCCGGGAGCAAAGTATGAGCAGTTCTTC. Translated, it gives CASSLGPGAKYEQFF.

This chain uses TRBV4-1 with TRBJ1-1, with TRBD1 as a possible D gene (6 bases). This CDR3 spans 15 amino acids. Germline lookup yields CDR1 MGHRA and CDR2 YSYEKL. V was shortened by 3 bases and J by 5 bases, with 16 bases between the two germline ends. The CDR3 is CASSQDQRGRTEAFF. CDR3 sequence (DNA): TGCGCCAGCAGCCAGGACCAGAGGGGGAGGACTGAAGCTTTCTTT.

This chain uses TRBV7-2 with TRBJ2-7, with 8 bases aligning to TRBD1. The CDR3 loop spans 14 amino acids. V shed 5 bases, J shed 2 bases, and the junction held 5 bases outside the gene matches. CDR1 and CDR2 (germline): SGHTA, FQGNSA. This chain's CDR3 is CASSPSQGAYEQYF. For the CDR3, the DNA is TGTGCCAGCAGCCCTTCACAGGGGGCCTACGAGCAGTACTTC.

There are a few counts of this clonotype. The chain is built from TRBV2 and TRBJ2-1; 7 positions agree with TRBD1. The germline CDR1 and CDR2 sequences are SNHLY and FYNNEI. J was trimmed by 8 bases and V by 2 bases; bases with no gene match: 3. The CDR3 is made up of 13 amino acids. The CDR3 reads CASSESQGYEQFF. In nucleotides, the CDR3 is TGTGCCAGCAGTGAATCACAGGGGTATGAGCAGTTCTTC.

The rearrangement uses TRBV20-1 and TRBJ1-2; no reliable D call. The CDR3 loop spans 13 amino acids. The ends were cut back, 3 bases at V and 4 bases at J, with 12 bases in the middle. The germline V gene encodes CDR1 DFQATT and CDR2 SNEGSKA (reference sequence). The CDR3: CSASMDLGYGYTF. CDR3 coding DNA: TGCAGTGCTAGTATGGATCTGGGCTATGGCTACACCTTC.

This chain links TRBV6-2 or TRBV6-3 with TRBJ1-5; weak D call: TRBD1 (6 bases). The V gene lost 7 bases and the J gene lost 2 bases, with 12 bases spanning the gap. The CDR3 has 14 residues. Germline assignment: CDR1 MNHEY and CDR2 SVGEGT. DNA of the CDR3: TGTGCCAGCAATTTCGCAGGGGGCAATCAGCCCCAGCATTTT. Its translation is CASNFAGGNQPQHF.

V and J are TRBV28 and TRBJ1-1; TRBD1 aligns across 8 bases. The CDR3 is 15 residues long. Germline loops: CDR1 MDHEN, CDR2 SYDVKM. V lost 5 bases to trimming and J lost 4 bases; unmatched junction nucleotides: 9. The CDR3 DNA sequence: TGTGCCAGCAGTGACCGGACAGGGAGTTCCACTGAAGCTTTCTTT. Its protein product is CASSDRTGSSTEAFF.

A few counts support this clonotype. The V gene is TRBV7-9, the J gene TRBJ1-2; D is possibly TRBD1 (5 bases). The length of the CDR3 is 14 residues. The V end lost 3 bases, the J end lost 5 bases, and 13 bases lay between the germline ends. Germline CDR1 reads SEHNR; CDR2 reads FQNEAQ (reference sequence). The CDR3 DNA is TGTGCCAGCAGCTTGCTTGAAGGGACTTATGGCTACACCTTC. It encodes CASSLLEGTYGYTF. Based on the CDR3 plus reference TRBV7-9 and TRBJ1-2, the full variable domain is DTGVSQNPRHKITKRGQNVTFRCDPISEHNRLYWYRQTLGQGPEFLTYFQNEAQLEKSRLLSDRFSAERPKGSFSTLEIQRTEQGDSAMYLCASSLLEGTYGYTFGSGTRLTVV.

The rearrangement uses TRBV12-3 or TRBV12-4 and TRBJ2-7; D perhaps matches TRBD1 (6 bases). The CDR3 runs 14 residues. V lost 3 bases and J lost 2, with 11 bases in between. CDR3 sequence reads: CASSFTDRAYEQYF. The DNA of the CDR3 is TGTGCCAGCAGTTTTACGGACAGAGCCTACGAGCAGTACTTC.

Within the sample, this clonotype is medium-sized. The chain employs TRBV27 and TRBJ2-2, with D perhaps matching TRBD2 (6 bases). V was pared by 11 bases and J by 6 bases, with 16 bases between. The CDR3 length is 13 residues. Germline CDR1 is MNHEY and CDR2 is SMNVEV (reference sequence). The CDR3 here is CAAGGSPPGELFF. DNA of the CDR3: TGTGCCGCCGGAGGGTCCCCGCCCGGGGAGCTGTTTTTT.

V is TRBV27 and J is TRBJ2-1; possibly TRBD2 for D (5 bases). The CDR3 runs 13 residues. Germline CDR1 and CDR2: MNHEY and SMNVEV (reference sequence). Trimming pared 2 bases from V and 6 bases from J, leaving 8 bases between. CDR3 amino acids: CASSLGRGNEQFF. CDR3 sequence (DNA): TGTGCCAGCAGTTTAGGTCGGGGCAATGAGCAGTTCTTC.

The J gene is TRBJ2-1, the V gene TRBV10-3; D call uncertain. The CDR3 is 15 residues long. Germline-derived CDR1 and CDR2 are ENHRY and SYGVKD. V lost 1 base to trimming and J lost 6 bases, with 13 bases between them. This CDR3 is CAISEFRETGNEQFF. In nucleotides, the CDR3 is TGTGCCATCAGTGAGTTTAGGGAAACGGGCAATGAGCAGTTCTTC.